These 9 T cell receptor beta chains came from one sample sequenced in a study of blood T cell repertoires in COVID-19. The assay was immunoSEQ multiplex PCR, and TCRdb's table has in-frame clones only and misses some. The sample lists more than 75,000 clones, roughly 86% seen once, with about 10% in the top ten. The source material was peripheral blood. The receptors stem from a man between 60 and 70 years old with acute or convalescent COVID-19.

The CDR3 region has the DNA TGTGCCAGCAGCCAACCGGGCGGGTCCATGGAGTTCTTC. It codes for CASSQPGGSMEFF. The rearrangement links TRBV5-4 to TRBJ2-1, with TRBD2 as a possible D gene (5 bases). This CDR3 comprises 13 residues. Germline V gene sequence: CDR1 SGHNT, CDR2 YYREEE (reference sequence). The germline V and J ends were trimmed by 4 bases and 14 bases, with 19 bases remaining between them.

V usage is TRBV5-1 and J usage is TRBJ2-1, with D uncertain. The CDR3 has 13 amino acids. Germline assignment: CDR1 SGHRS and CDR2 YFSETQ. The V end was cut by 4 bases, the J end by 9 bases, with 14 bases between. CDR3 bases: TGCGCCAGCAGCACTGACATCCGTACTGAGCAGTTCTTC. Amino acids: CASSTDIRTEQFF.

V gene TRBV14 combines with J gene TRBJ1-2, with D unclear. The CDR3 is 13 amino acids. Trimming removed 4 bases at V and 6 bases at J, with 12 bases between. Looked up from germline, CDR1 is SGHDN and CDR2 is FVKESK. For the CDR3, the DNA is TGTGCCAGCAGCCTCCGGGTCGGGGATGGCTACACCTTC. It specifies CASSLRVGDGYTF.

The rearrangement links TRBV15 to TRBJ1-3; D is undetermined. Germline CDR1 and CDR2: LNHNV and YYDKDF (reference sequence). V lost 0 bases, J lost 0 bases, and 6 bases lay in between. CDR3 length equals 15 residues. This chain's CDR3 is CATSRDRGSGNTIYF. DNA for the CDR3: TGTGCCACCAGCAGAGATCGGGGCTCTGGAAACACCATATATTTT.

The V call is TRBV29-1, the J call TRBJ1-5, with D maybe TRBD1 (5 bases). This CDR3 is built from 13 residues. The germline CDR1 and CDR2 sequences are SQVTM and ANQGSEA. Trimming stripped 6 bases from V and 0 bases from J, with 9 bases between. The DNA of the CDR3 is TGCAGCGTCCAACAGGTTAGCAATCAGCCCCAGCATTTT. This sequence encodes CSVQQVSNQPQHF.

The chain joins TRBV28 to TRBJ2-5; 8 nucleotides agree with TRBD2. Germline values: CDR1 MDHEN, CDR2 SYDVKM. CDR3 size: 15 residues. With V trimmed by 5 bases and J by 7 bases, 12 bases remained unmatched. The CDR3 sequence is CASSTPSSAGGTQYF. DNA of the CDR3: TGTGCCAGCAGTACCCCCAGTAGCGCGGGAGGGACCCAGTACTTC.

DNA of the CDR3: TGTGCCAGCAGTTCTCTCCGGACTAGCGACCACAATGAGCAGTTCTTC. Amino acids: CASSSLRTSDHNEQFF. V and J are TRBV28 and TRBJ2-1, with 9 positions matching TRBD2. The CDR3 length is 16 residues. Germline loops: CDR1 MDHEN, CDR2 SYDVKM. Trimming at V came to 4 bases and at J to 5 bases, leaving 9 bases not matched to a gene.

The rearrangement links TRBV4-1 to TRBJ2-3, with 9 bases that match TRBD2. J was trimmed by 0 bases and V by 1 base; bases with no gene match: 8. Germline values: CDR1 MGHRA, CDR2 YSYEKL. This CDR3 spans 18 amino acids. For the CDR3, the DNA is TGCGCCAGCAGCCAAGTATTGTTGGCGGGGGGGAGCACAGATACGCAGTATTTT. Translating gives CASSQVLLAGGSTDTQYF.

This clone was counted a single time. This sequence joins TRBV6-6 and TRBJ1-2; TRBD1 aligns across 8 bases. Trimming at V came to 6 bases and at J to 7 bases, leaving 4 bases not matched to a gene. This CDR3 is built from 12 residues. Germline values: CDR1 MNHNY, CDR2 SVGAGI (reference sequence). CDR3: CASRQGATGYTF. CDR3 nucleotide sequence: TGTGCCAGCAGGCAGGGGGCGACTGGCTACACCTTC.